This TCR beta chain was sequenced for a study of blood T cell repertoires in COVID-19 (dated by TCRdb to 2018 to 2021). Describing the broader study: Samples covering the acute and convalescent phases of COVID-19 were provided by collaborators in the United States, Italy and Spain. Sample metadata almost always included a de-identified subject ID, COVID-19 status, age in years and sex. Deeply sampled blood TCRbeta repertoires from subjects exposed to, actively infected with, or recovered from COVID-19 were included in the dataset. The prospective study material was composed of cDNA or gDNA derived from T cells, B-cell-depleted T cells, or PBMCs. A freely available public database, intended as a resource for researchers studying the immune response to SARS-CoV-2, is where the repertoires were released. Where HLA class I and class II types were available, the types were taken from metadata supplied by the sample provider, not from assay-based typing. The samples were drawn from the first 160 participants of the ongoing ImmuneRACE study and from some 1,300 subjects provided by 6 global collaborators. Results and caveats for the whole study, not just this receptor: The quantity of clinical and demographic metadata differed by source and by participant and was supplied without curation.

Collaborating institutions collected whole blood in K2EDTA tubes following their own protocols. For TCRbeta analysis, collaborators shipped samples as frozen whole blood, isolated PBMCs, or DNA extracted from either of those sample types. TCRbeta CDR3 regions were amplified from genomic DNA using the immunoSEQ Assay, a bias-controlled multiplex PCR. For the original study's pipeline: Nucleated cell counts per sample were estimated from amplification of reference gene primers within the assay. To quantify the absolute abundance of each unique TCRbeta CDR3 rearrangement, sequence reads were collapsed and filtered. Productive Simpson clonality was computed per sample as the square root of Simpson's diversity index over productive rearrangements. The clones in this table, taken by TCRdb from immuneACCESS, are in-frame only. Not every clone is retained; where verified, under half of the shortfall comes from an unresolved V gene, and the cause of the rest is unknown. From that table come the V and J calls and clone size; the DNA was used to work out D and trimming. The sample profile shows 45,000 to 70,000 clones; 82% of them were found once. The biggest ten clones account for 20% to 25% of the sample.

In the case of this clone: Its antigen remains undetermined. No much larger clone is present one base from it, and per-base qualities are unavailable.

Via the germline V gene, CDR1 is MGHRA and CDR2 YSYEKL. The CDR3 starts with the cysteine, ends with the phenylalanine, and has 17 residues. The retained sequence is limited to the CDR3, 51 bases, with the frame set at the first base. V ends up 4 bases short and J 2 bases short, with an unmatched junction base count of 11. Recombination connected TRBV4-1 to TRBJ1-3, and TRBD1 matches 7 of the central bases. The sample consisted of peripheral blood. The clonotype comes from a woman aged 60-75 years with acute or convalescent COVID-19. CDR3 region: CASSRFTQGLAGNTIYF. The base sequence is TGCGCCAGCAGCCGATTTACACAGGGGTTGGCTGGAAACACCATATATTTT.